This passage covers 6 T cell receptor beta chains from one sample sequenced in a study of early T cells in non-severe SARS-CoV-2 infection. MiXCR, applied by TCRdb to the 5' RACE reads, yields one record per CDR3 protein. The sample holds over 45,000 distinct CDR3 sequences, about 6.4% seen once. Sequencing used whole blood, obtained at baseline. These TCRs come from an adult who was a healthcare worker with PCR-confirmed SARS-CoV-2 infection or an uninfected control (not recorded which).

This clonotype was seen only a few times. The rearrangement links TRBV28 to TRBJ2-5; 11 nucleotides line up with TRBD2. CDR1 MDHEN and CDR2 SYDVKM come from the germline V gene. This CDR3 comprises 15 residues. The V and J ends lost 7 bases and 4 bases, in that order; junction bases with no gene match: 8. In DNA, the CDR3 is TGTGCCAGCACCTCAGTAGCGGGGGGGGCAGAGACCCAGTACTTC. It yields the protein CASTSVAGGAETQYF. Full variable domain (rest looked up from reference TRBV28 and TRBJ2-5): DVKVTQSSRYLVKRTGEKVFLECVQDMDHENMFWYRQDPGLGLRLIYFSYDVKMKEKGDIPEGYSVSREKKERFSLILESASTNQTSMYLCASTSVAGGAETQYFGPGTRLLVL.

Ten or more counts support this clonotype. V and J are TRBV6-2 or TRBV6-3 and TRBJ2-2, with 11 bases fitting TRBD2. CDR1 is MNHEY, CDR2 SVGEGT, per germline. The CDR3 runs 21 residues. Trimming took 0 bases from V and 5 from J; bases not matched to a gene: 17. CDR3 bases: TGTGCCAGCAGTTACTCGATACTAGCGGGGGAACCGAACCAGGTGACCGGGGAGCTGTTTTTT. Its translation: CASSYSILAGEPNQVTGELFF.

There are a few counts of this clonotype. This chain uses TRBV6-2 or TRBV6-3 with TRBJ2-2, with 8 bases that match TRBD2. Germline CDR1 is MNHEY and CDR2 is SVGEGT. Trimming took 0 bases from V and 6 from J; bases not matched to a gene: 9. This CDR3 has 17 residues. CDR3 sequence reads: CASSYSTGGSLSGELFF. The CDR3 coding sequence is TGTGCCAGCAGTTACTCGACGGGGGGGAGCCTCTCCGGGGAGCTGTTTTTT.

The CDR3 sequence: CASSQVYPLLAGVGGDTQYF. The CDR3 DNA reads TGCGCCAGCAGCCAAGTATACCCTCTCTTAGCGGGGGTAGGGGGAGATACGCAGTATTTT. The rearrangement links TRBV4-3 to TRBJ2-3; TRBD2 matches 9 bases. The CDR3 has 20 amino acids. Unmatched junction bases numbered 19, after V lost 1 base and J lost 5 bases. The germline CDR1 and CDR2 sequences are LGHNA and YSLEER.

This clonotype has a handful of counts. This chain connects TRBV20-1 to TRBJ1-1; D gene unclear. The germline CDR1 and CDR2 sequences are DFQATT and SNEGSKA (reference sequence). V gave up 3 bases and J gave up 2 bases, with 16 bases separating them. The CDR3 extends over 15 amino acids. The CDR3 region has the DNA TGCAGTGCTAGGATCAGGTTGGCTTTCAACACTGAAGCTTTCTTT. Its protein is CSARIRLAFNTEAFF.

The chain couples TRBV7-9 to TRBJ1-2; 8 positions match TRBD1. Germline CDR1 and CDR2: SEHNR and FQNEAQ (reference sequence). There are 15 residues in the CDR3. Trimming cost V 5 bases and J 0 bases; bases outside gene matches: 5. CDR3 loop: CASSKQTGANYGYTF. The CDR3 DNA reads TGTGCCAGCAGCAAGCAGACAGGGGCTAACTATGGCTACACCTTC.